The 9 T cell receptor beta chains listed next were all sequenced from one sample in a study of post-analysis software for immune sequencing data. Study-wide points: When patients were compared with controls, 5 or 6 TRBV segments were more frequent, TRBV5-6, TRBV5-1 and TRBV20-1 among them.

Every TCR beta cDNA library bore unique molecular identifiers. TCRdb used MiXCR to reprocess the PCR reads, holding one entry per CDR3 protein. The sample comprises fewer than 850,000 distinct CDR3 sequences, about 27% of which are singletons, and 0.5% to 0.6% rests with the top ten. What these receptors recognize is not known. The source material was blood. These TCRs come from a girl between 10 and 17 years old with multiple sclerosis.

The gene calls are TRBV10-1 and TRBJ2-2; D is perhaps TRBD1 (6 bases). The CDR3 has 14 amino acids. Looked up from germline, CDR1 is WNHNN and CDR2 is SYGVQD (reference sequence). V was cut by 6 bases and J by 4 bases, with 12 bases left in between. The CDR3 reads CASRDSRSTGELFF. The DNA for the CDR3 is TGCGCCAGCAGGGACAGCCGAAGCACCGGGGAGCTGTTTTTT.

Comment on this clonotype: This may arise from a read error, as a much more abundant clone is one base away. In nucleotides, the CDR3 is TGCGCCAGCAGCTTGGGGACAGGGTGTGACACGCAGTATTTT. Protein product: CASSLGTGCDTQYF. This rearrangement joins TRBV5-1 to TRBJ2-3; 8 bases map to TRBD1. Germline values: CDR1 SGHRS, CDR2 YFSETQ. The CDR3 spans 14 residues. Losses at the gene ends were 0 bases for V and 9 bases for J; bases not matched to a gene: 6. The entire variable domain, with the rest obtained from reference TRBV5-1 and TRBJ2-3, is as follows: KAGVTQTPRYLIKTRGQQVTLSCSPISGHRSVSWYQQTPGQGLQFLFEYFSETQRNKGNFPGRFSGRQFSNSRSEMNVSTLELGDSALYLCASSLGTGCDTQYFGPGTRLTVL.

The chain has TRBV6-5 and TRBJ2-5, with D unresolved. Per germline, CDR1 MNHEY and CDR2 SVGAGI. V was cut by 0 bases and J by 2 bases, with 16 bases left in between. The CDR3 totals 17 residues. The DNA of the CDR3 is TGTGCCAGCAGTTACTCTGCCCTGATCACCCTTCAAGAGACCCAGTACTTC. This codes for CASSYSALITLQETQYF.

Only a few counts were recorded for this clonotype. The rearrangement joins TRBV5-5 to TRBJ2-7; D remains unclear. This CDR3 has 14 residues. Germline V gene lookup returns CDR1 SGHKS and CDR2 YYEKEE (reference sequence). V was pared by 4 bases and J by 3 bases, with 14 bases between. CDR3 DNA: TGTGCCAGCAGCCCTCGCCCCGTGGGCTACGAGCAGTACTTC. Encoded protein: CASSPRPVGYEQYF.

The chain is built from TRBV6-5 and TRBJ1-2; tentatively, D is TRBD1 (5 bases). The V gene's germline CDR1 is MNHEY and CDR2 SVGAGI. The CDR3 extends over 16 amino acids. Trimming shortened V by 0 bases and J by 4 bases, and 15 bases separated the two germline ends. The CDR3 nucleotides are TGTGCCAGCAGTTACTCCGGCAGGGAACTTGCCTATGGCTACACCTTC. Residues: CASSYSGRELAYGYTF.

The chain uses TRBV12-3 or TRBV12-4 and TRBJ2-3, with 12 bases identical to TRBD2. V lost 5 bases, J lost 11 bases, and 8 bases stayed unmatched. The CDR3 is 14 amino acids. The CDR3 coding sequence is TGTGCCAGCAGTGCTAGCGGGGGGGTAGATGTGCAGTATTTT. Amino acids: CASSASGGVDVQYF.

The sample holds many counts of this clonotype. J is TRBJ1-5 and V is TRBV5-6, with no clear D. This CDR3 spans 14 amino acids. The germline V gene encodes CDR1 SGHDT and CDR2 YYEEEE. Trimming left V 4 bases short and J 0 bases short, with 8 bases between. CDR3 sequence: CASSDGYSNQPQHF. The CDR3, as DNA: TGTGCCAGCAGCGACGGCTATAGCAATCAGCCCCAGCATTTT.

The chain has TRBV20-1 and TRBJ2-7; 7 positions match TRBD1. With 6 bases clipped from V and 3 bases from J, the junction kept 8 bases outside the gene matches. The CDR3 totals 13 residues. The germline V gene has CDR1 DFQATT and CDR2 SNEGSKA (reference sequence). The CDR3 coding sequence is TGCAGTGCAAAAGGGGACAGCAGCTACGAGCAGTACTTC. This translates into CSAKGDSSYEQYF.

The genes are TRBV10-3 and TRBJ1-2; 8 bases align to TRBD1. Germline V gene sequence: CDR1 ENHRY, CDR2 SYGVKD. Germline trimming cut 6 bases from V and 3 bases from J; bases unmatched to any gene: 6. This CDR3 comprises 14 residues. CDR3 bases: TGTGCCATCAGCTACAGGGGGGATGACTATGGCTACACCTTC. Residues: CAISYRGDDYGYTF.